This TCR beta chain was captured by sequencing in a study of blood T cells in healthy people across ages. Next came a second PCR, run for about 7 to 12 cycles, which used a sample-barcoded 5' primer along with a J-beta primer mix. TCRdb re-called the 5' RACE reads through MiXCR, storing one row per CDR3 protein. The sample lists 700,000 to 950,000 distinct CDR3 sequences; 40% to 45% were seen once. V was clipped by 0 bases and J by 0 bases; unmatched bases: 11. CDR1 SGDLS and CDR2 YYNGEE come from the germline V gene. The CDR3 length is 20 residues. Turning to this clonotype: Its specificity is unknown.

Study-wide points: PBMCs left unsorted prevented a conclusive naive versus antigen-experienced comparison. More naive CD4+ cells and higher diversity marked long-lived donors relative to aged donors. No one knew whether donors had CMV, which possibly confounded expanded clonotype changes.

What was sequenced was blood. The TCR was taken from a woman aged 55-70 years in good health. This chain connects TRBV9 to TRBJ2-7; 14 bases agree with TRBD2. The CDR3 loop reads CASSVAETGLAGAISYEQYF. In DNA form, the CDR3 reads TGTGCCAGCAGCGTAGCCGAAACGGGACTAGCGGGAGCGATCTCCTACGAGCAGTACTTC.